This TCR beta chain stems from a study of response to subunit inactivated influenza vaccine. Each CDR3 protein is one row after TCRdb ran MiXCR on the RT-PCR reads. The table records hundreds of thousands of distinct CDR3 sequences, approximately 10% of them present only once. In germline, CDR1 is DFQATT, CDR2 SNEGSKA (reference sequence). V was pared by 7 bases and J by 3 bases, with 9 bases between. The CDR3 length is 12 residues. This clonotype was recorded a few times. V and J are TRBV20-1 and TRBJ1-4, with D hard to call. The sequencing used PBMCs from blood, collected about 40 days after vaccination. The sequence came from a man aged 50 to 60 who received an inactivated influenza vaccine. The CDR3 DNA reads as TGCAGTGTGGGAGTACCTAATGAAAAACTGTTTTTT. Translated: CSVGVPNEKLFF.